The sequence of this T cell receptor beta chain was determined in a study of T cell repertoires in cytomegalovirus infection (dated by TCRdb to about 2019). Background on the whole study: Peptide stimulations targeted recently identified HLA-C-restricted CMV epitopes, whose presentation resists viral immunomodulation, together with well-studied HLA-B-restricted epitopes. Because public TCR beta signatures pointed to carriage of CMV infection together with the matching HLA type, the HLA type of each donor mattered for the analysis. Beyond this particular receptor, the publication reports: In the ex vivo response, HLA-C-restricted CMV-specific TCR beta clonotypes were dominant, and in two of eight donors the single most frequent clonotype came from this HLA-C-restricted group. Cumulative frequency of public TCR beta family members discriminated carriers of CMV infection plus the relevant HLA type in this cohort and an independent roughly 320-donor cohort.

The treatment or condition label, as the study defines it: in vitro stimulation with specific CMV peptide epitopes to enrich CMV-specific T cells. The CDR3 measures 15 amino acids from cysteine to phenylalanine. Only CDR3 DNA remains: 45 bases, in frame from the first base. At the junction V is shortened by 6 bases and J by 9 bases; bases outside the gene matches: 12. The germline V gene sets CDR1 to SNHLY and CDR2 to FYNNEI. This clonotype showed up just once. The antigen this receptor binds is unknown. No base-level quality is on record; no much larger clone is a single base apart. One read alone makes for weak evidence. This sample was sequenced with an Illumina HiSeq 1500. Using fastp trimming at Q25 and MiXCR clonotype assembly, TCRdb reanalyzed the public sequencing data and kept in-frame beta chains. For every CDR3 protein sequence, its rows merge into one entry that carries the most common genes and DNA. For this sample the table gives hundreds of thousands of distinct CDR3 sequences, of which about 33% were detected only once. Clones ranked in the top ten supply 15% to 20% of the sample.

The sample in question was cultured PBMCs, obtained from culture after CMV antigen stimulation. The V gene is TRBV2 and the J gene is TRBJ2-7; 12 of the junction bases match TRBD2. The TCR was taken from a human donor in good health (CMV status not recorded). Some clones in this sample may be carry-over from other donors' samples. The CDR3 in this case is CASSAGLAGGNSQYF. The base sequence is TGTGCCAGCAGCGCGGGACTAGCGGGCGGGAACTCGCAGTACTTC.